This TCR beta chain was recorded in a study of blood T cell repertoires in COVID-19. Germline loops: CDR1 LNHDA, CDR2 SQIVND (reference sequence). The CDR3 spans 14 residues. Trimming cost V 8 bases and J 3 bases, with 11 bases left between them. Generated by immunoSEQ multiplex PCR, the TCRdb table keeps only in-frame clones and is missing some. Here the sample spans tens of thousands of clones, approximately 80% being singletons. What was sequenced was peripheral blood. The chain couples TRBV19 to TRBJ2-6; D is undetermined. The receptor comes from a human donor in a cohort sampled during active COVID-19. Here the CDR3 reads CASATFGGANVLTF. CDR3 sequence (DNA): TGTGCCAGTGCGACTTTTGGTGGGGCCAACGTCCTGACTTTC.